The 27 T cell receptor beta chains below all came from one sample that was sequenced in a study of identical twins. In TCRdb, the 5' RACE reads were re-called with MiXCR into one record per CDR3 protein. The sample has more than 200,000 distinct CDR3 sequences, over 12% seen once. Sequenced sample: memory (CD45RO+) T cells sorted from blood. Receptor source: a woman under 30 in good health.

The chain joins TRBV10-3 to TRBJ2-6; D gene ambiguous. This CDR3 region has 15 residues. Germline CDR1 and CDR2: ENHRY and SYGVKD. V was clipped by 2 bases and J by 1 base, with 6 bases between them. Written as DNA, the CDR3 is TGTGCCATCAGTGAGCACGCATCTGGGGCCAACGTCCTGACTTTC. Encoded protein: CAISEHASGANVLTF.

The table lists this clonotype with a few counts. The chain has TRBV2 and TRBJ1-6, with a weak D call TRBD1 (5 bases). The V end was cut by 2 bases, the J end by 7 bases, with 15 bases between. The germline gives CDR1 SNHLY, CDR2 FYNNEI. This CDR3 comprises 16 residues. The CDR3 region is CASSENPPRGNSPLHF. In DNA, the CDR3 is TGTGCCAGCAGTGAAAACCCCCCGCGGGGGAATTCACCCCTCCACTTT. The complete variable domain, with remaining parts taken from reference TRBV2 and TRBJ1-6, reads EPEVTQTPSHQVTQMGQEVILRCVPISNHLYFYWYRQILGQKVEFLVSFYNNEISEKSEIFDDQFSVERPDGSNFTLKIRSTKLEDSAMYFCASSENPPRGNSPLHFGNGTRLTVT.

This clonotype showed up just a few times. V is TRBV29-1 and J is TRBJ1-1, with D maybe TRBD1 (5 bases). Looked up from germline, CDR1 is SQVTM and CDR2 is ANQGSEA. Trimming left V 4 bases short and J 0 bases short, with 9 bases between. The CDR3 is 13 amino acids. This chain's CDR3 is CSVGAGMNTEAFF. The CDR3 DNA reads TGCAGCGTTGGAGCAGGGATGAACACTGAAGCTTTCTTT.

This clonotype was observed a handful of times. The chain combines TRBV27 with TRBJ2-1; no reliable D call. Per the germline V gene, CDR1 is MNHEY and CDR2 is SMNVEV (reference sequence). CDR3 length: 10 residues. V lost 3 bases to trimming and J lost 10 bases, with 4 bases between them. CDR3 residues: CASSLFEQFF. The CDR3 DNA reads TGTGCCAGCAGTTTGTTCGAGCAGTTCTTC.

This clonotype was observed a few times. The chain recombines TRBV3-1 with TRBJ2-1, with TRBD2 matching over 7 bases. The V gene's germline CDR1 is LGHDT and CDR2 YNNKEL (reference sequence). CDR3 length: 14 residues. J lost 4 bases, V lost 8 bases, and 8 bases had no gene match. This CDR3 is CASGDSGRYNEQFF. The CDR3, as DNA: TGTGCCAGCGGGGATAGCGGGCGATACAATGAGCAGTTCTTC.

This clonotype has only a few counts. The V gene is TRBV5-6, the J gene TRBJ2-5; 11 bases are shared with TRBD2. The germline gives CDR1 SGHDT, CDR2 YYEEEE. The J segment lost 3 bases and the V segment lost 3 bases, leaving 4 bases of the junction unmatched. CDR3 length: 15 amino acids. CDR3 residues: CASSSKTSGEETQYF. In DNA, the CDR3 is TGTGCCAGCAGCTCCAAGACTAGCGGGGAAGAGACCCAGTACTTC.

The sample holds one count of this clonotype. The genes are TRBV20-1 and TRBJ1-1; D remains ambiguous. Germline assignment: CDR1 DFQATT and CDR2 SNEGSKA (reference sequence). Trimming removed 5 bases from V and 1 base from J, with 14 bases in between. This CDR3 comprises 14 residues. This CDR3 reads CSAPGRRANTEAFF. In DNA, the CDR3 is TGCAGTGCTCCAGGCCGGAGAGCGAACACTGAAGCTTTCTTT.

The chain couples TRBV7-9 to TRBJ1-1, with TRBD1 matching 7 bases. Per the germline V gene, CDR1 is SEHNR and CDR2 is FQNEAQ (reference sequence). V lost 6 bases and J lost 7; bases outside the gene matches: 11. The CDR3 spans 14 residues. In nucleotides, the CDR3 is TGTGCCAGCAGGGGGACCCGGGACAGAGGTGAAGCTTTCTTT. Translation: CASRGTRDRGEAFF.

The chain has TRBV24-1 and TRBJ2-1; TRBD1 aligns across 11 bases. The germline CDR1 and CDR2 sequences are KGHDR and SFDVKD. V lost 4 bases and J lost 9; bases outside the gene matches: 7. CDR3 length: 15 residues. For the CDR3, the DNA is TGTGCCACCAGTGACCCTGGACAGGGGGCCAGTGAGCAGTTCTTC. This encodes CATSDPGQGASEQFF.

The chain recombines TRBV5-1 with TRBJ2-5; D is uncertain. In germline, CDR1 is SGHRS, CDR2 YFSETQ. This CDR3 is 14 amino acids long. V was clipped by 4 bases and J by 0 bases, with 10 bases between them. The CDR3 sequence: CASSLLGHQETQYF. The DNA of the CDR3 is TGCGCCAGCAGCCTACTGGGTCACCAAGAGACCCAGTACTTC.

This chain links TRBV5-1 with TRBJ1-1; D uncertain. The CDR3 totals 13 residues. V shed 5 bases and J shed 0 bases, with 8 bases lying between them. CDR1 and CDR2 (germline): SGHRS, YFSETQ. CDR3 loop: CASSGFMNTEAFF. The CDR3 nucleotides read TGCGCCAGCAGTGGTTTCATGAACACTGAAGCTTTCTTT. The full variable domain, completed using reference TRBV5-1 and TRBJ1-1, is KAGVTQTPRYLIKTRGQQVTLSCSPISGHRSVSWYQQTPGQGLQFLFEYFSETQRNKGNFPGRFSGRQFSNSRSEMNVSTLELGDSALYLCASSGFMNTEAFFGQGTRLTVV.

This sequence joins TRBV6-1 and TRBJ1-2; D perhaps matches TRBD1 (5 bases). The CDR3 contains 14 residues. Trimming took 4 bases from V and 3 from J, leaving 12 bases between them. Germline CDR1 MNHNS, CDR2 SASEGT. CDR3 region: CASSGGVVDYGYTF. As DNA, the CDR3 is TGTGCCAGCAGTGGAGGGGTAGTGGACTATGGCTACACCTTC.

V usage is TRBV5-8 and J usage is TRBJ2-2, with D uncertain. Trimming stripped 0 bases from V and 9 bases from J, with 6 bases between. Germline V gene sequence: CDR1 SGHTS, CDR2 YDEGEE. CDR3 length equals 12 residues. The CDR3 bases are TGTGCCAGCAGCTTGGGTCGCAGGGAGCTGTTTTTT. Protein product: CASSLGRRELFF.

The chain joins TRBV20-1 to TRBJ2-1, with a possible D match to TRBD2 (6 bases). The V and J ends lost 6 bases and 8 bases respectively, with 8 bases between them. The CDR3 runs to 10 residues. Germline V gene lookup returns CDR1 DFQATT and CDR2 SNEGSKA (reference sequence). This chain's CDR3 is CSAKRDEQFF. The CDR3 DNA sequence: TGCAGTGCCAAGCGGGATGAGCAGTTCTTC.

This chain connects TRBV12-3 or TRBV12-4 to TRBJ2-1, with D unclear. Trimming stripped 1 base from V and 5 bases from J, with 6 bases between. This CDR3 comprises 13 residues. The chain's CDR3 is CASSLGSHNEQFF. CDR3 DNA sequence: TGTGCCAGCAGTTTAGGTTCCCACAATGAGCAGTTCTTC.

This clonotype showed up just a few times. CDR3 in amino acids: CASRPTGTDYGYTF. The DNA for the CDR3 is TGTGCCAGCAGGCCTACAGGGACAGACTATGGCTACACCTTC. This chain links TRBV27 with TRBJ1-2, with 7 bases that match TRBD1. Germline V CDR1 and CDR2: MNHEY, SMNVEV (reference sequence). The CDR3 spans 14 residues. The V segment lost 6 bases and the J segment 3 bases; nucleotides outside the gene matches: 7.

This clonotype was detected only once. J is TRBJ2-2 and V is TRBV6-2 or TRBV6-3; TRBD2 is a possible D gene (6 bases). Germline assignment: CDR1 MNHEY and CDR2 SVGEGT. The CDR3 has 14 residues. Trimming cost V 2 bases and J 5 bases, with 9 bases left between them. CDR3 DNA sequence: TGTGCCAGCAGTTACCGGCGGGAAACCGGGGAGCTGTTTTTT. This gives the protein CASSYRRETGELFF.

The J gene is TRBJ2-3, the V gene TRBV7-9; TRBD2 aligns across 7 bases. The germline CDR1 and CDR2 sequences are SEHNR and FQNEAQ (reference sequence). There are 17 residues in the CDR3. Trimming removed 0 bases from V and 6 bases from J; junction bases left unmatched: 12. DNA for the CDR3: TGTGCCAGCAGCTTAGCGCTGGAGGGAGGGCCAACGGATACGCAGTATTTT. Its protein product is CASSLALEGGPTDTQYF.

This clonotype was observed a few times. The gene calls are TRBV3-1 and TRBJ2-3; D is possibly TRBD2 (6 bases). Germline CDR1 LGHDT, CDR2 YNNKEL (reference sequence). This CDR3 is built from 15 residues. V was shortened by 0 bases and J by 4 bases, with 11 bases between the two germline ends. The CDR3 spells CASSQEGGMADTQYF. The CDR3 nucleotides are TGTGCCAGCAGCCAAGAGGGCGGGATGGCAGATACGCAGTATTTT.

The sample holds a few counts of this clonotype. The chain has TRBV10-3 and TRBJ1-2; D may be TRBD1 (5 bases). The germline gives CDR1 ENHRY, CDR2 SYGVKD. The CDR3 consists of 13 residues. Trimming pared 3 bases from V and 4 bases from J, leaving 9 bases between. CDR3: CAISEPDSYGYTF. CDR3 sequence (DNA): TGTGCCATCAGTGAACCCGACAGCTATGGCTACACCTTC.

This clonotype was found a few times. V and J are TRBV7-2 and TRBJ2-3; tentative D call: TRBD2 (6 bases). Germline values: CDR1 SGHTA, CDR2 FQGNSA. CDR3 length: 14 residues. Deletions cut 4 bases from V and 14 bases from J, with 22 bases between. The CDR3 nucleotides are TGTGCCAGCAGCTACCGACTAGAGCGGATCCCCCGGTATTTT. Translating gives CASSYRLERIPRYF.

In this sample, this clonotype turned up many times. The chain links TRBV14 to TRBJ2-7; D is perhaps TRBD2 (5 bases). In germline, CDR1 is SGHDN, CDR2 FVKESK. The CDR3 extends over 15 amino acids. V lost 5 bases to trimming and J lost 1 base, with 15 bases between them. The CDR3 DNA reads TGTGCCAGCAGCAGGCTCTTGGGAGCATCCTACGAGCAGTACTTC. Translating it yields CASSRLLGASYEQYF.

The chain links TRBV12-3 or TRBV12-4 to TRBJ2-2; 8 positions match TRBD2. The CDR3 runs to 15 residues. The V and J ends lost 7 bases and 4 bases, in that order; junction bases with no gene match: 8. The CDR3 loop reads CASKPGGGITGELFF. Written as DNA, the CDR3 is TGTGCCAGCAAGCCGGGGGGGGGTATCACCGGGGAGCTGTTTTTT.

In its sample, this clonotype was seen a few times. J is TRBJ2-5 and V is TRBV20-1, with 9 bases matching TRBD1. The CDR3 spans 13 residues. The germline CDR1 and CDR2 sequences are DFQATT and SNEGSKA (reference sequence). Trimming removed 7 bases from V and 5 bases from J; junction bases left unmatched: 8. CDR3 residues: CSVIQGAGETQYF. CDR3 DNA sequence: TGCAGTGTTATACAGGGGGCCGGTGAGACCCAGTACTTC.

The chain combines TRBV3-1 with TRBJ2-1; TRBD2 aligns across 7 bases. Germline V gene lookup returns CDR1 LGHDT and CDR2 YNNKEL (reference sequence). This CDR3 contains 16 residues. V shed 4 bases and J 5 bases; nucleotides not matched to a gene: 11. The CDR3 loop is CASSRLGGRAHNEQFF. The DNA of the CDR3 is TGTGCCAGCAGCCGGCTCGGTGGGAGGGCCCACAATGAGCAGTTCTTC.

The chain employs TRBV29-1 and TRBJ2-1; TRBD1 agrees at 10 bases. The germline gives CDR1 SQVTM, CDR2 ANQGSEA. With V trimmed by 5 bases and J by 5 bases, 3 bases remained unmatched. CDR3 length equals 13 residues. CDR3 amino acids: CSVPGQGNNEQFF. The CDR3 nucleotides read TGCAGCGTTCCGGGACAGGGGAACAATGAGCAGTTCTTC.

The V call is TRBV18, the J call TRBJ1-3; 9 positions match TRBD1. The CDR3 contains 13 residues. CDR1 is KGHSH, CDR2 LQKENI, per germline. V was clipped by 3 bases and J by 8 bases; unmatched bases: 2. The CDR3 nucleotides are TGTGCCAGCTCACCTCGGACAGGGGACACCATATATTTT. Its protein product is CASSPRTGDTIYF.